This TCR beta chain was identified in a study of PD-1 blockade in classical Hodgkin lymphoma. The V end was cut by 2 bases, the J end by 3 bases, with 8 bases between. The CDR3 consists of 13 residues. Germline CDR1 is SGHVS and CDR2 is FNYEAQ. General study points: CD8+ TCR diversity did not rise significantly by C4D1, unlike CD4+.

Repertoires were generated with immunoSEQ multiplex PCR, while TCRdb's copy carries only in-frame clones and drops some. The table records about 930 clones, almost 70% of them present only once. Note on this clone: What it recognizes is unknown.

After autologous stem cell transplantation all patients relapsed, and prior brentuximab vedotin exposure differed between cohorts. Magnetic negative selection of thawed PBMCs yielded the CD8+ T cells. The chain employs TRBV7-6 and TRBJ2-7; no clear D gene. Source: CD8+ T cells from blood, taken at baseline. The source of this sequence is a human donor with classical Hodgkin lymphoma. Written as DNA, the CDR3 is TGTGCCAGCAGCTTAACTGAGCGCTACGAGCAGTACTTC. This codes for CASSLTERYEQYF.